The sequence of this TCR beta chain was determined in a study of T cell repertoires in cytomegalovirus infection. Turning to the study itself: Recently identified HLA-C-restricted CMV epitopes were used, and well-studied HLA-B-restricted CMV epitopes were used as well. Shared public TCR beta signatures pointed to both CMV infection and a matching HLA type.

This clonotype was counted a few times. Its antigen is not identified. MiXCR, applied by TCRdb to the reads, yields one record per CDR3 protein. The sample has around 430,000 distinct CDR3 sequences, roughly 46% seen once. The study's findings and limits: CMV carriers having the relevant HLA were flagged by cumulative public TCR beta family frequency. In two of eight donors, the top clonotype was HLA-C-restricted CMV-specific.

This CDR3 is 13 amino acids long. Germline V gives CDR1 SGHVS, CDR2 FQNEAQ. Trimming left V 2 bases short and J 7 bases short, with 11 bases between. Material: cultured PBMCs, obtained from culture after CMV antigen stimulation. The TCR sequence derives from a human donor in good health (CMV status not recorded). Some clones in this sample may be carry-over from other donors' samples. The chain carries TRBV7-8 and TRBJ1-1; D gene uncertain. The CDR3 DNA reads as TGTGCCAGCAGCTTACCTGGACGGAGTGAAGCTTTCTTT. Its translation is CASSLPGRSEAFF.